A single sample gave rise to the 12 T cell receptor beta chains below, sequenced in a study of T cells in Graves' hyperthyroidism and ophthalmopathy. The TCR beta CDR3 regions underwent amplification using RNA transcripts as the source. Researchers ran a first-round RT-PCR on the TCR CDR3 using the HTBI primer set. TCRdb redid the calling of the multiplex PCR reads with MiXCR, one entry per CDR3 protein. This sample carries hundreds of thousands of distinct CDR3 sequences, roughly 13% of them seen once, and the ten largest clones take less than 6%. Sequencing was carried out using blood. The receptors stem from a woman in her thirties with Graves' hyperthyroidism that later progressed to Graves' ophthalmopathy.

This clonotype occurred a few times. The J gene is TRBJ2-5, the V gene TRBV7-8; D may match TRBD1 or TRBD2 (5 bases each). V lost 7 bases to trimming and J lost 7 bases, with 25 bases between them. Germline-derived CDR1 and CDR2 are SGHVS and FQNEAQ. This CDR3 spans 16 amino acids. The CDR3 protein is CASNFPGSFGIGTQYF. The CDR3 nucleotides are TGTGCCAGCAACTTCCCAGGGAGTTTCGGTATAGGGACCCAGTACTTC.

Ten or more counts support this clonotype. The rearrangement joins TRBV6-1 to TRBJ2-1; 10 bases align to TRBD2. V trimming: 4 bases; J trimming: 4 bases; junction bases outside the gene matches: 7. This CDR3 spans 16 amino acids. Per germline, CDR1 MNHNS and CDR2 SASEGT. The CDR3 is CASSGLAGVGYNEQFF. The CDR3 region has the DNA TGTGCCAGCAGTGGCCTAGCGGGAGTGGGGTACAATGAGCAGTTCTTC.

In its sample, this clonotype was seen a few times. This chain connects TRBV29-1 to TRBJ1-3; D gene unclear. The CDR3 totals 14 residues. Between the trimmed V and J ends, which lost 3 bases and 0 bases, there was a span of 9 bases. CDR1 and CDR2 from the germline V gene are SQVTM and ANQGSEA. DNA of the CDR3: TGCAGCGTTGACAGCACGAGCTCTGGAAACACCATATATTTT. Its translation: CSVDSTSSGNTIYF.

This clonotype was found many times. For the CDR3, the DNA is TGTGCCAGCTCACCCATGTTAGCGGGAGGGTCCTACAATGAGCAGTTCTTC. Protein product: CASSPMLAGGSYNEQFF. The chain couples TRBV18 to TRBJ2-1; TRBD2 matches at 11 bases. Unmatched junction bases numbered 5, after V lost 3 bases and J lost 1 base. Germline V lookup: CDR1 KGHSH, CDR2 LQKENI. The CDR3 runs to 17 residues.

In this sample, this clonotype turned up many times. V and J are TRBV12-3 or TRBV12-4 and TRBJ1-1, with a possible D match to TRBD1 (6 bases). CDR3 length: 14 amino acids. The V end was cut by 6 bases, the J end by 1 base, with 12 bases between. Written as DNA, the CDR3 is TGTGCCAGCAGGCAACAGGGTTCGAACACTGAAGCTTTCTTT. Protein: CASRQQGSNTEAFF.

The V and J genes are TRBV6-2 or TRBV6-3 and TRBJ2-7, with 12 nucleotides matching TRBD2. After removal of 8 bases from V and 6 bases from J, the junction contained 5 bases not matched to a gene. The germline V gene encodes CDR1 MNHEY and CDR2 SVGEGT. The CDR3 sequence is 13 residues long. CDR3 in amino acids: CASQTSGSREQYF. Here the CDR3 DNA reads TGTGCCAGCCAGACTAGCGGGAGTCGCGAGCAGTACTTC.

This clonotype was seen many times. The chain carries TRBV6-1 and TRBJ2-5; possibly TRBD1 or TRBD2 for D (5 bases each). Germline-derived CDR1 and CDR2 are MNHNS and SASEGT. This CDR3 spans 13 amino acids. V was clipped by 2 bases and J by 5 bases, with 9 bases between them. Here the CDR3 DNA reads TGTGCCAGCAGTGAAACGGGGCCGGAGACCCAGTACTTC. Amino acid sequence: CASSETGPETQYF.

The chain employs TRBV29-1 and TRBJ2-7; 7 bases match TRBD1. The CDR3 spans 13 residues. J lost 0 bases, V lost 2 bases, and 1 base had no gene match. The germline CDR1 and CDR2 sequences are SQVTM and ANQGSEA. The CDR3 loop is CSVERDSSYEQYF. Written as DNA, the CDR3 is TGCAGCGTTGAAAGGGACAGCTCCTACGAGCAGTACTTC.

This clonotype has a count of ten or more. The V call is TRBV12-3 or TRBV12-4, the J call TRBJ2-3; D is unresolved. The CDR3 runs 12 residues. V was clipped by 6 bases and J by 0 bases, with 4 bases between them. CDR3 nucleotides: TGTGCCAGCAGGACTAGCACAGATACGCAGTATTTT. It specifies CASRTSTDTQYF.

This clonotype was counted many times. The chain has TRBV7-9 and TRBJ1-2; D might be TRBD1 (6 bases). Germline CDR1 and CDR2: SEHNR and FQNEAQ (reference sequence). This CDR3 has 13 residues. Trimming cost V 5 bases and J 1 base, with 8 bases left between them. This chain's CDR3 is CASSGQSNYGYTF. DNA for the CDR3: TGTGCCAGCAGCGGACAGAGTAACTATGGCTACACCTTC.

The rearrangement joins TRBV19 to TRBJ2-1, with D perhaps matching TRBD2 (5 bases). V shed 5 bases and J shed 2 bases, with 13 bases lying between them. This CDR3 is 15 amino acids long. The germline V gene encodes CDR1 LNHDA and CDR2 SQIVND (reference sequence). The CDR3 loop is CASSGRAYTYNEQFF. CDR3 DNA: TGTGCCAGTAGTGGGCGGGCCTATACCTACAATGAGCAGTTCTTC.

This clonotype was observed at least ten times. This chain's CDR3 is CASSLSWWDYEQYF. The CDR3, as DNA: TGTGCCAGCAGCTTGTCATGGTGGGATTACGAGCAGTACTTC. This sequence joins TRBV5-8 and TRBJ2-7; D gene unclear. V lost 1 base to trimming and J lost 4 bases, with 12 bases between them. The CDR3 is 14 amino acids. Germline V gene data show CDR1 as SGHTS and CDR2 as YDEGEE.